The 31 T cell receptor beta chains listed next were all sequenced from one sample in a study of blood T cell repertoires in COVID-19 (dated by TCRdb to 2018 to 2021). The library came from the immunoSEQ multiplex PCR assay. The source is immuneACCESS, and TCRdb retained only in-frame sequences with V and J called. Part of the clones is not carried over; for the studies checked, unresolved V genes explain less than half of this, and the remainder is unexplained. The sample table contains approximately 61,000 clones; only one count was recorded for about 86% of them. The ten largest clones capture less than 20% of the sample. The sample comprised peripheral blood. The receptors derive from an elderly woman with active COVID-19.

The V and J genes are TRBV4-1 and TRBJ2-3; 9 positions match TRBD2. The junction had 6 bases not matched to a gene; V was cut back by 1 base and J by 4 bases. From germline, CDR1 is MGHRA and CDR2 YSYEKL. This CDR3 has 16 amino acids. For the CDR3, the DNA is TGCGCCAGCAGCCAAGGGGGCGGGGGGGCCCCAGATACGCAGTATTTT. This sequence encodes CASSQGGGGAPDTQYF.

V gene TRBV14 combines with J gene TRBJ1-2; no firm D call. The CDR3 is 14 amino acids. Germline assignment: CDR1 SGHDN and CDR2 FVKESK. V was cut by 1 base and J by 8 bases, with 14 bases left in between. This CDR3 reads CASSQAYMPGGYTF. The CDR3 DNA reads TGTGCCAGCAGCCAAGCTTACATGCCGGGGGGCTACACCTTC. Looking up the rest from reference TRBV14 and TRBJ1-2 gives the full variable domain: EAGVTQFPSHSVIEKGQTVTLRCDPISGHDNLYWYRRVMGKEIKFLLHFVKESKQDESGMPNNRFLAERTGGTYSTLKVQPAELEDSGVYFCASSQAYMPGGYTFGSGTRLTVV.

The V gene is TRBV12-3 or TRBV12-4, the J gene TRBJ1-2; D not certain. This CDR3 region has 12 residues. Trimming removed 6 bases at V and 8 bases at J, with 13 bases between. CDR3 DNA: TGTGCCAGCAGCCTTGGACTCCAGGGCTACACCTTC. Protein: CASSLGLQGYTF.

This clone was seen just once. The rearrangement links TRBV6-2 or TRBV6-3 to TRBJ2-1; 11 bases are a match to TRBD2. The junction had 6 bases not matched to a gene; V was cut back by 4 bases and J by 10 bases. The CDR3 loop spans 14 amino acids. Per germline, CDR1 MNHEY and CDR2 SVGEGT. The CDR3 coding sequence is TGTGCCAGCAGTTCTAGCGGGGGGCCCTGGGAGCAGTTCTTC. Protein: CASSSSGGPWEQFF.

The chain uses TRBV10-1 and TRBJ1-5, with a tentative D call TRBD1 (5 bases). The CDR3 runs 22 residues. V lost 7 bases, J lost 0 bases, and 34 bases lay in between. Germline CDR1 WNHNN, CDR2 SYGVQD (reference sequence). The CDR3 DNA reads TGCGCCAGCAATTTTCCCAAGGTTCTGATCCCGAACAGGAAATATAGCAATCAGCCCCAGCATTTT. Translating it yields CASNFPKVLIPNRKYSNQPQHF.

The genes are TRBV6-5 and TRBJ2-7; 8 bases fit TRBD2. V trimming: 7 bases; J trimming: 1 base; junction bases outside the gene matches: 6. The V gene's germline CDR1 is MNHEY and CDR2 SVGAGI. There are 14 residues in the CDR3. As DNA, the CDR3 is TGTGCCAGCACTTCTGTAGCGGGGTCCTACGAGCAGTACTTC. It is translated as CASTSVAGSYEQYF.

CDR3 sequence reads: CASSQEWSEQYF. CDR3 coding DNA: TGTGCCAGCAGCCAAGAATGGAGTGAGCAGTACTTC. The chain joins TRBV3-1 (or the pseudogene TRBV3-2) to TRBJ2-7; D is uncertain. Trimming shortened V by 0 bases and J by 7 bases, and 7 bases separated the two germline ends. The germline CDR1 and CDR2 sequences are LGHDT and YNNKEL (reference sequence). This CDR3 is 12 amino acids long.

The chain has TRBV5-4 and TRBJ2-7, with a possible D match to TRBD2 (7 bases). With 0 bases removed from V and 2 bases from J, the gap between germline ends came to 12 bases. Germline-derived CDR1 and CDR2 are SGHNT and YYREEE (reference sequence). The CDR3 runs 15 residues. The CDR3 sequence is CASSLGGRGAYEQYF. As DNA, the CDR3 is TGTGCCAGCAGCTTGGGAGGGAGGGGGGCCTACGAGCAGTACTTC.

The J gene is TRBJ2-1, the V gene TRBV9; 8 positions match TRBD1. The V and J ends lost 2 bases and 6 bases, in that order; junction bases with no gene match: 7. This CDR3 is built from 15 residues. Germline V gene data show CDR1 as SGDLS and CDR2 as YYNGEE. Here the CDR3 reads CASSVGQGVFNEQFF. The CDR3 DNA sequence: TGTGCCAGCAGCGTCGGACAGGGTGTTTTCAATGAGCAGTTCTTC.

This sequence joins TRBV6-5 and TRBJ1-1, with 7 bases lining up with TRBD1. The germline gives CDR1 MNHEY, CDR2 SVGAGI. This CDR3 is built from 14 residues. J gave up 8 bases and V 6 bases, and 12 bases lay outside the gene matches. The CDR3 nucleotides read TGTGCCAGCAGACGGGACAGTACCGAATTAGAAGCTTTCTTT. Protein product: CASRRDSTELEAFF.

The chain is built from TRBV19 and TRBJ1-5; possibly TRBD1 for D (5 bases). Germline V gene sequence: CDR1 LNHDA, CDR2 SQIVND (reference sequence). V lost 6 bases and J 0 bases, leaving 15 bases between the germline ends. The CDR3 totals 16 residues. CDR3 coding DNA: TGTGCCAGTAGACCGACAGAGTCCAATAGCAATCAGCCCCAGCATTTT. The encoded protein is CASRPTESNSNQPQHF.

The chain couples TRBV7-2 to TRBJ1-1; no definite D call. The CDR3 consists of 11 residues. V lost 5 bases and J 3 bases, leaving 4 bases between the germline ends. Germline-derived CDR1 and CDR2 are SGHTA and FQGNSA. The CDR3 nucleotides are TGTGCCAGCAGCCGTGACACTGAAGCTTTCTTT. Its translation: CASSRDTEAFF.

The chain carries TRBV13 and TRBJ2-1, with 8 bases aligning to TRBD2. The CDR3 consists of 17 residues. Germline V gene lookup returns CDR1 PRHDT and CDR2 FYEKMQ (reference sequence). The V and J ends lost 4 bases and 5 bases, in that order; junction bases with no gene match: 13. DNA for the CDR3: TGTGCCAGCAGCTCCAGACTGCTAGCGGGTATCGACAATGAGCAGTTCTTC. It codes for CASSSRLLAGIDNEQFF.

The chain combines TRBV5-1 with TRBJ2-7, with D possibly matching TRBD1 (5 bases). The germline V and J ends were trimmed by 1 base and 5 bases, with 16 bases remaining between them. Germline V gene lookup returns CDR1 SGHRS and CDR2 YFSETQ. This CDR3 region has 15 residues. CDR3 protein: CASSLRPGARDEQYF. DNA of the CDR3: TGCGCCAGCAGCTTGCGCCCTGGGGCTAGGGACGAGCAGTACTTC.

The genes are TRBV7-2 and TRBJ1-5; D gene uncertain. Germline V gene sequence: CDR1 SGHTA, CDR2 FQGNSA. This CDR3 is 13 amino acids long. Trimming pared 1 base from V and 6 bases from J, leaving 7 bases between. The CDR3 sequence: CASSLGAGQPQHF. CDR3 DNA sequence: TGTGCCAGCAGCTTAGGTGCGGGTCAGCCCCAGCATTTT.

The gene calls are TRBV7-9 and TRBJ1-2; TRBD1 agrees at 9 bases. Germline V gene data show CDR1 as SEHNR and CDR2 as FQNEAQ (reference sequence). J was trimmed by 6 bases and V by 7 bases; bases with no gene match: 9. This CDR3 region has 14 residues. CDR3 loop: CASNAQGAQNGYTF. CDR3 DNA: TGTGCCAGCAATGCACAGGGGGCTCAGAATGGCTACACCTTC.

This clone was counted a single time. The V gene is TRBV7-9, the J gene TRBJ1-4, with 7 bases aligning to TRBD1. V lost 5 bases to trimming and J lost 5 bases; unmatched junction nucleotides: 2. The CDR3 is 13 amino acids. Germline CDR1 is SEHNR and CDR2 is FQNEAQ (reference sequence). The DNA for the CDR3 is TGTGCCAGCAGCCGGGGACAGAATGAAAAACTGTTTTTT. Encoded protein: CASSRGQNEKLFF. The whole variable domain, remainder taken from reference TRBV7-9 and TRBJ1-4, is DTGVSQNPRHKITKRGQNVTFRCDPISEHNRLYWYRQTLGQGPEFLTYFQNEAQLEKSRLLSDRFSAERPKGSFSTLEIQRTEQGDSAMYLCASSRGQNEKLFFGSGTQLSVL.

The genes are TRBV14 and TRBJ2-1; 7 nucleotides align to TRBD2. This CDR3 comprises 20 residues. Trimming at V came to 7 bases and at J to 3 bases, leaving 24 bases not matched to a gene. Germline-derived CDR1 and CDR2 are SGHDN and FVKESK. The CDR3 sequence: CASTSNSGSWDYYYYNEQFF. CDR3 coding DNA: TGTGCCAGCACCTCCAATAGCGGCTCCTGGGACTACTACTACTACAATGAGCAGTTCTTC.

For the CDR3, the DNA is TGCGCCAGCAGCGTGACAGGAGAGAACACTGAAGCTTTCTTT. It codes for CASSVTGENTEAFF. This chain joins TRBV5-1 and TRBJ1-1, with a weak D call TRBD1 (6 bases). The CDR3 has 14 amino acids. In germline, CDR1 is SGHRS, CDR2 YFSETQ. V lost 4 bases to trimming and J lost 1 base, with 11 bases between them.

CDR3 sequence reads: CASSSGQHTEAFF. Here the CDR3 DNA reads TGTGCCAGCAGCTCGGGACAGCACACTGAAGCTTTCTTT. The chain carries TRBV7-2 and TRBJ1-1; TRBD1 matches 7 bases. The CDR3 sequence is 13 residues long. Germline V lookup: CDR1 SGHTA, CDR2 FQGNSA. Trimming removed 4 bases from V and 3 bases from J; junction bases left unmatched: 2.

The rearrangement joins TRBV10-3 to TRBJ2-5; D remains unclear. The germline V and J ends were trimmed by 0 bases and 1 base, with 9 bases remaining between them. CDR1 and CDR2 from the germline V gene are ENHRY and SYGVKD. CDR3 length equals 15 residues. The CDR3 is CAISESQDPQETQYF. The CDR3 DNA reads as TGTGCCATCAGTGAGTCCCAGGATCCCCAAGAGACCCAGTACTTC.

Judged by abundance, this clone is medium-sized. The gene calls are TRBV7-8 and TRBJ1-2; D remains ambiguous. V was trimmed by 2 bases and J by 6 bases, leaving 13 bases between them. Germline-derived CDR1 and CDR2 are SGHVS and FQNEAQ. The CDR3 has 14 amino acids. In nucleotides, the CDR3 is TGTGCCAGCAGCTTATGGCGGGGATACGATGGCTACACCTTC. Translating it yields CASSLWRGYDGYTF.

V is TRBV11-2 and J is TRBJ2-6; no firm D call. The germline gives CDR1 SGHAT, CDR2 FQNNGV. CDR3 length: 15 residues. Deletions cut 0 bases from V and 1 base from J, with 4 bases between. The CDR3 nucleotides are TGTGCCAGCAGCTTAGACGGGTCTGGGGCCAACGTCCTGACTTTC. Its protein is CASSLDGSGANVLTF.

This CDR3 is CASSPDPSLAQYF. The CDR3 DNA sequence: TGTGCCAGCAGCCCCGACCCTAGCTTGGCGCAGTATTTT. This chain links TRBV9 with TRBJ2-3, with TRBD2 as a possible D gene (5 bases). This CDR3 has 13 amino acids. Trimming left V 4 bases short and J 10 bases short, with 16 bases between. The germline CDR1 and CDR2 sequences are SGDLS and YYNGEE.

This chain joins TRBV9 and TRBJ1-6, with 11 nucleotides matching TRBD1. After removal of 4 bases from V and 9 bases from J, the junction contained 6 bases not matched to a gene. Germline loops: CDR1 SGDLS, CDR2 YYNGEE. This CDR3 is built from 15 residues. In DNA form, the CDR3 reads TGTGCCAGCAGCCGGACCGGGACAGGGGGTTCACCCCTCCACTTT. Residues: CASSRTGTGGSPLHF.

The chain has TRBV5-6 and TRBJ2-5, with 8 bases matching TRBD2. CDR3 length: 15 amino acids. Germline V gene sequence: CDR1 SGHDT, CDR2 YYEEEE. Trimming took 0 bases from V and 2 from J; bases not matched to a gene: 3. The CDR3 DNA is TGTGCCAGCAGCTTGGCTAGCGGGTCGCAAGAGACCCAGTACTTC. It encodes CASSLASGSQETQYF.

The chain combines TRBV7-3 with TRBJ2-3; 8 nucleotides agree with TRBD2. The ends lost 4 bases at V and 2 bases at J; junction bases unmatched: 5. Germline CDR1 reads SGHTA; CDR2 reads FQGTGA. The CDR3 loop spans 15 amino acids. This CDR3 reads CASSYSGAYTDTQYF. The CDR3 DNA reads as TGTGCCAGCAGCTATAGCGGGGCCTACACAGATACGCAGTATTTT.

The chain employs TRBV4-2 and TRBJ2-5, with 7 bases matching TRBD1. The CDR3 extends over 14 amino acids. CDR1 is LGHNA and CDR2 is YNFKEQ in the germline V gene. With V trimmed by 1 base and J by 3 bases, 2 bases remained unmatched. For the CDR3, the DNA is TGTGCCAGCAGCCAAGCCGACAGGGAAGAGACCCAGTACTTC. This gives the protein CASSQADREETQYF.

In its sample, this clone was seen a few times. CDR3 sequence: CASSWDIREWSNQPQHF. In DNA, the CDR3 is TGTGCCAGCAGCTGGGACATCAGGGAGTGGAGCAATCAGCCCCAGCATTTT. The rearrangement joins TRBV5-5 to TRBJ1-5, with D tentatively TRBD1 (6 bases). The CDR3 contains 17 residues. The germline V and J ends were trimmed by 3 bases and 1 base, with 17 bases remaining between them. Germline CDR1 SGHKS, CDR2 YYEKEE (reference sequence).

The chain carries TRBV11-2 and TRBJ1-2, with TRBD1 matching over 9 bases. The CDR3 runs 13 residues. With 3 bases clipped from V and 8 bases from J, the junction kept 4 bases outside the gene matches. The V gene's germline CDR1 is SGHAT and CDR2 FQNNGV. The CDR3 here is CASSLDRGGGYTF. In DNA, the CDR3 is TGTGCCAGCAGCTTGGACAGGGGAGGGGGCTACACCTTC.

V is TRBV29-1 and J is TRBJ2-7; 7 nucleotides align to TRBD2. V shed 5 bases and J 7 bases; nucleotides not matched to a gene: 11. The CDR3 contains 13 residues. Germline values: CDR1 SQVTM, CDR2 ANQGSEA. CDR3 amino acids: CSVLADQLGEQYF. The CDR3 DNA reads TGCAGCGTTCTAGCGGACCAATTAGGGGAGCAGTACTTC.